This TCR beta chain appears in the sequencing data of a study of shared clonotypes between healthy human individuals. CD45RO negativity and positive selection for CCR7 defined naive CD8 cells, a population that excluded terminally differentiated effector memory CD45RA+ cells. Assay used: immunoSEQ multiplex PCR; TCRdb lists only in-frame clones, some missing. The sample gives some 2 million clones, 85% to 95% of which show up once; around 1.2% is in the top ten. Study-level results: What limited the represented genetic and exposure-history diversity was the small number of donors. Sampling covered nothing but blood. Tissue TCR repertoires likely differ from those found in blood. Among donors, clonotype sharing was expected to be affected by sequencing depth. Among non-shared clonotypes, generation probabilities were lower than among those shared by all four donors.

As to this clone: Antigen: not known.

Material: naive CD8+ T cells sorted from blood. This clonotype was sampled from a man in his late teens or twenties in good health.

The CDR3 region has the DNA TGTGCCAGCAGCTCTCCGACTAGCGGTTACTACGAGCAGTACTTC. Protein product: CASSSPTSGYYEQYF. V usage is TRBV13 and J usage is TRBJ2-7; 9 nucleotides line up with TRBD2. The V gene end was trimmed by 4 bases and the J gene end by 3 bases; junction bases not matched to a gene: 7. CDR1 PRHDT and CDR2 FYEKMQ come from the germline V gene (reference sequence). The CDR3 extends over 15 amino acids.